This T cell receptor (beta chain) was recorded in a study of cytomegalovirus exposure and HLA in healthy donors. Germline trimming cut 2 bases from V and 3 bases from J; bases unmatched to any gene: 3. Germline CDR1 and CDR2: PRHDT and FYEKMQ (reference sequence). The CDR3 has 14 residues. Amplification used 60 Vbeta primers and 13 Jbeta primers. TCRdb keeps only in-frame clones here, not all; method: immunoSEQ multiplex PCR. The sample has approximately 140,000 clones; 70% to 85% are singletons. This clone appeared a single time. The specimen sequenced was PBMCs. The clonotype originates from a boy between 2 and 10 years old in good health and CMV-seronegative. The V call is TRBV13, the J call TRBJ2-7; 8 bases are shared with TRBD2. CDR3 DNA: TGTGCCAGCAGCTTACAGCGGGGGATCTACGAGCAGTACTTC. This codes for CASSLQRGIYEQYF.